These 4 T cell receptor beta chains were sequenced from one sample in a study of T-cell memory formation after mild COVID-19. Each CDR3 protein gets one entry after TCRdb re-called the 5' RACE reads with MiXCR. This sample has nearly 200,000 distinct CDR3 sequences, with approximately 16% found just once. The sample consisted of PBMCs or a T cell subset sorted from them (not recorded which). The receptors shown here come from an adult woman who had mild COVID-19 (a few samples of this study predate the infection). Cell type and time point are not known.

This clonotype was seen a few times. The gene calls are TRBV9 and TRBJ2-7; D assignment may be TRBD1 or TRBD2 (5 bases each). Germline V gene sequence: CDR1 SGDLS, CDR2 YYNGEE. V dropped 0 bases and J dropped 3 bases, with 13 bases sitting between them. The CDR3 length is 15 residues. CDR3 residues: CASSVEDSGGYEQYF. The CDR3, as DNA: TGTGCCAGCAGCGTAGAAGACTCTGGGGGCTACGAGCAGTACTTC.

The V gene is TRBV14, the J gene TRBJ1-4; D is unclear. V lost 5 bases and J 5 bases, leaving 15 bases between the germline ends. This CDR3 spans 15 amino acids. The V gene's germline CDR1 is SGHDN and CDR2 FVKESK. DNA of the CDR3: TGTGCCAGCAGCAAGAACATCGGAGGGAATGAAAAACTGTTTTTT. The encoded protein is CASSKNIGGNEKLFF.

This clonotype appeared once. This chain uses TRBV12-3 or TRBV12-4 with TRBJ2-7; TRBD2 aligns across 7 bases. The length of the CDR3 is 15 residues. J lost 2 bases, V lost 3 bases, and 7 bases had no gene match. The CDR3 sequence is CASSFRGAGPYEQYF. Here the CDR3 DNA reads TGTGCCAGCAGTTTTCGAGGAGCGGGACCCTACGAGCAGTACTTC.

This clonotype was observed a few times. The chain combines TRBV9 with TRBJ2-2; TRBD2 matches at 8 bases. The CDR3 loop spans 16 amino acids. Germline-derived CDR1 and CDR2 are SGDLS and YYNGEE. J lost 3 bases, V lost 3 bases, and 7 bases had no gene match. The CDR3 nucleotides read TGTGCCAGCAGCGACAAAAGGCGGGGGGACACCGGGGAGCTGTTTTTT. This codes for CASSDKRRGDTGELFF.